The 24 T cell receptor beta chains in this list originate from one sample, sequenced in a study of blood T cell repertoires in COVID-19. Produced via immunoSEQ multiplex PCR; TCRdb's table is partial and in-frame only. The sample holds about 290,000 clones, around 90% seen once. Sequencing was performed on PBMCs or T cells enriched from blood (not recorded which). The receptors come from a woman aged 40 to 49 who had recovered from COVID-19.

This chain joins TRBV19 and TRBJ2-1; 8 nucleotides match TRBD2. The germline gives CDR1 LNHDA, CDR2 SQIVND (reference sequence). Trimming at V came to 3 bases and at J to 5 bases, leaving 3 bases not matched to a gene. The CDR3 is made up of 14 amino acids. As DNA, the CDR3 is TGTGCCAGTAGTATTGCGGGGGGAGACAATGAGCAGTTCTTC. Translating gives CASSIAGGDNEQFF.

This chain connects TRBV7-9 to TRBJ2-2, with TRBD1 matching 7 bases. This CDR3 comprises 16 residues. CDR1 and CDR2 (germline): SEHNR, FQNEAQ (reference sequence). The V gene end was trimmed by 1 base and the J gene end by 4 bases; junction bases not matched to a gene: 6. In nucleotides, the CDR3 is TGTGCCAGCAGCTTAGTTCAGGGGGACGGCACCGGGGAGCTGTTTTTT. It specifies CASSLVQGDGTGELFF.

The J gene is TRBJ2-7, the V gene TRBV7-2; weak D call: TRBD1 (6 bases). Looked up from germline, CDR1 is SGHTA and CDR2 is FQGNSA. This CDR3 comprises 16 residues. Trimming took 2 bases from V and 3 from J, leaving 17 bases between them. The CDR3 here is CASSLRPSQGNYEQYF. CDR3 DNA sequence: TGTGCCAGCAGCTTACGGCCTTCGCAGGGGAACTACGAGCAGTACTTC.

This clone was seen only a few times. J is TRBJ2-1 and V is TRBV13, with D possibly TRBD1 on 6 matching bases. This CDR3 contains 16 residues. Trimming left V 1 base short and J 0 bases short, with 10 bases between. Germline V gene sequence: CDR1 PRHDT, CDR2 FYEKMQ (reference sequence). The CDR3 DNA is TGTGCCAGCAGCTTAGATGGGGGCAGCTCCTACAATGAGCAGTTCTTC. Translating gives CASSLDGGSSYNEQFF.

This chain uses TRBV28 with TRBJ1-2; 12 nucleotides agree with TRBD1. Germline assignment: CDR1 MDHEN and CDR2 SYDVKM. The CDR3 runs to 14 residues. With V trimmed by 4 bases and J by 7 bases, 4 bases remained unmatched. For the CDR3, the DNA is TGTGCCAGCAGTTCCGGGACAGGGGGCGGTGGCTACACCTTC. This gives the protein CASSSGTGGGGYTF.

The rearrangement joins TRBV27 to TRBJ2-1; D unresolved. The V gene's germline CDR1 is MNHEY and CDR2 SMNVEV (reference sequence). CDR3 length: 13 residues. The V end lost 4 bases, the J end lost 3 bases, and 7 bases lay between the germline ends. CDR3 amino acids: CASSSTLYNEQFF. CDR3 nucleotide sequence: TGTGCCAGCAGTTCGACTCTCTACAATGAGCAGTTCTTC.

The CDR3 DNA reads as TGTGCCAGTAACGACAGAAAGCGGGGGGCGTACAATGAGCAGTTCTTC. Translated, it gives CASNDRKRGAYNEQFF. The genes are TRBV19 and TRBJ2-1, with TRBD2 identical over 9 bases. This CDR3 has 16 amino acids. Germline V gene data show CDR1 as LNHDA and CDR2 as SQIVND (reference sequence). V gave up 7 bases and J gave up 4 bases; unmatched junction bases: 11.

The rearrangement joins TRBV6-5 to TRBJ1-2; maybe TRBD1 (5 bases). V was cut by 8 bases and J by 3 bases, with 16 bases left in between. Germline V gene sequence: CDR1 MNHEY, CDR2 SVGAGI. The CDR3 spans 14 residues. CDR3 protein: CASHRRGRDYGYTF. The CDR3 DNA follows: TGTGCCAGCCATCGGCGGGGACGGGACTATGGCTACACCTTC.

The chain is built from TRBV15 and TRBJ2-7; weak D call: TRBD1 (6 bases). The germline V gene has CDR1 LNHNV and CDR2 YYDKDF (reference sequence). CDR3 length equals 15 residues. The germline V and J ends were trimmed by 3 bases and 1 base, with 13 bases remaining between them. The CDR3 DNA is TGTGCCACCAGCAGGGGGACAACAGAATCCTACGAGCAGTACTTC. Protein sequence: CATSRGTTESYEQYF. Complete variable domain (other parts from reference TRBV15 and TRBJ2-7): DAMVIQNPRYQVTQFGKPVTLSCSQTLNHNVMYWYQQKSSQAPKLLFHYYDKDFNNEADTPDNFQSRRPNTSFCFLDIRSPGLGDTAMYLCATSRGTTESYEQYFGPGTRLTVT.

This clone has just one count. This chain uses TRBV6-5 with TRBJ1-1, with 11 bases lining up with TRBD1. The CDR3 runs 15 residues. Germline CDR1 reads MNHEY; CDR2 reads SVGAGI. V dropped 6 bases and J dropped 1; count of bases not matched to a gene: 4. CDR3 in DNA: TGTGCCAGCAGCGGACAGGGGGCGGGGAACACTGAAGCTTTCTTT. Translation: CASSGQGAGNTEAFF.

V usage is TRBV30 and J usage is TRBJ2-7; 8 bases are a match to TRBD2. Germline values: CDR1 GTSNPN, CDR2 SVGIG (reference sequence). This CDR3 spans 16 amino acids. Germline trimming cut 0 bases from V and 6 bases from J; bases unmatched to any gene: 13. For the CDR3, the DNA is TGTGCCTGGAGTGTAGACAGGAGCGGGGGTGGTAGCGAGCAGTACTTC. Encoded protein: CAWSVDRSGGGSEQYF.

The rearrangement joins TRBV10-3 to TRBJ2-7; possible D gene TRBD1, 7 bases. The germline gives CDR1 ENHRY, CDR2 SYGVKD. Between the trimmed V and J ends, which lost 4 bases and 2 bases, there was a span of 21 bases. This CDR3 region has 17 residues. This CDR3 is CAISGLRAGQQTYEQYF. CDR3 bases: TGTGCCATCAGTGGGCTTAGGGCGGGACAGCAGACCTACGAGCAGTACTTC.

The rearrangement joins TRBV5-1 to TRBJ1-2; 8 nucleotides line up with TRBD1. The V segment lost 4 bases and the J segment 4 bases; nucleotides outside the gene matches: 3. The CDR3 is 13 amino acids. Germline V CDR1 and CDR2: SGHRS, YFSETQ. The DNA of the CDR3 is TGCGCCAGCAGCGGACAGGGCGCCTATGGCTACACCTTC. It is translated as CASSGQGAYGYTF. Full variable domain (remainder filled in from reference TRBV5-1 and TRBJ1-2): KAGVTQTPRYLIKTRGQQVTLSCSPISGHRSVSWYQQTPGQGLQFLFEYFSETQRNKGNFPGRFSGRQFSNSRSEMNVSTLELGDSALYLCASSGQGAYGYTFGSGTRLTVV.

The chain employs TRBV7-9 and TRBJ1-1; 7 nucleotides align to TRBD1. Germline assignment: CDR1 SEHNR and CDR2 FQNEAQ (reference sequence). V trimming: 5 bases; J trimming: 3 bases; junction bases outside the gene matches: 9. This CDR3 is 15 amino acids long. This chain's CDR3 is CASSQKRQGDTEAFF. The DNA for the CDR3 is TGTGCCAGCAGCCAGAAAAGACAGGGCGACACTGAAGCTTTCTTT.

CDR3 sequence: CASSRGQGGTGELFF. CDR3 in DNA: TGTGCCAGCAGCCGAGGACAGGGGGGCACCGGGGAGCTGTTTTTT. V is TRBV4-2 and J is TRBJ2-2, with TRBD1 matching over 10 bases. The CDR3 length is 15 residues. Germline V CDR1 and CDR2: LGHNA, YNFKEQ. V gave up 4 bases and J gave up 4 bases; unmatched junction bases: 3.

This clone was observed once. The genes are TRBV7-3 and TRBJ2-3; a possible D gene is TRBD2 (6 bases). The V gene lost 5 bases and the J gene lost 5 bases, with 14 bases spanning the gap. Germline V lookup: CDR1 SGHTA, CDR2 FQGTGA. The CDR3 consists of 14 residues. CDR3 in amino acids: CASSREISVDTQYF. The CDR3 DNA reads TGTGCCAGCAGCCGGGAGATTTCGGTAGATACGCAGTATTTT.

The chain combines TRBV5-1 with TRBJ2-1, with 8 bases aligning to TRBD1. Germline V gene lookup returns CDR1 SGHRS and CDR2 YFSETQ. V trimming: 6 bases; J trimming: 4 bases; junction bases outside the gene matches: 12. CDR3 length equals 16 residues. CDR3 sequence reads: CASNHPRQGAYNEQFF. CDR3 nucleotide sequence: TGCGCCAGCAACCACCCCCGGCAGGGGGCTTACAATGAGCAGTTCTTC.

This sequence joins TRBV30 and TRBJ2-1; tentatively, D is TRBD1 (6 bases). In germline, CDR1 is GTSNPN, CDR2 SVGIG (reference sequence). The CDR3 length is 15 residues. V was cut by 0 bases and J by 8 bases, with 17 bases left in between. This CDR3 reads CAWSVKRGKADEQFF. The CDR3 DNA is TGTGCCTGGAGTGTAAAGAGGGGGAAAGCGGATGAGCAGTTCTTC. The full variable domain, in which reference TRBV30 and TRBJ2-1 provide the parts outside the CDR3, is SQTIHQWPATLVQPVGSPLSLECTVEGTSNPNLYWYRQAAGRGLQLLFYSVGIGQISSEVPQNLSASRPQDRQFILSSKKLLLSDSGFYLCAWSVKRGKADEQFFGPGTRLTVL.

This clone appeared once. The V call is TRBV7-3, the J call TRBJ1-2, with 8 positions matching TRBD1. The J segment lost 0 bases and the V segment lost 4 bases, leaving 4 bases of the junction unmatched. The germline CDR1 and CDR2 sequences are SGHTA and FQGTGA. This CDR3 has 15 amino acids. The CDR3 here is CASSSWTGTNYGYTF. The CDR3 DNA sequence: TGTGCCAGCAGCTCTTGGACAGGGACTAACTATGGCTACACCTTC. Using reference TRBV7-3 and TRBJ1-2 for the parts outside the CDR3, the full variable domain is GAGVSQTPSNKVTEKGKYVELRCDPISGHTALYWYRQSLGQGPEFLIYFQGTGAADDSGLPNDRFFAVRPEGSVSTLKIQRTERGDSAVYLCASSSWTGTNYGYTFGSGTRLTVV.

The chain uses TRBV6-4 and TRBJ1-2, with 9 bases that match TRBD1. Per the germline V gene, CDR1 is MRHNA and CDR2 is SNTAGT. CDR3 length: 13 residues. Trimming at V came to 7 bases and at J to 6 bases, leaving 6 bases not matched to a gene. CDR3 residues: CASNHRDRDGYTF. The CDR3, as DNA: TGTGCCAGCAATCATCGGGACAGGGATGGCTACACCTTC.

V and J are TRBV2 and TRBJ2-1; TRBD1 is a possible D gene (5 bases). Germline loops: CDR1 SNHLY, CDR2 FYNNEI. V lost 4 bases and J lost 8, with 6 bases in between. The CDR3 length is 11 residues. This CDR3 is CASSVTDEQFF. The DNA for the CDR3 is TGTGCCAGCAGTGTGACAGATGAGCAGTTCTTC.

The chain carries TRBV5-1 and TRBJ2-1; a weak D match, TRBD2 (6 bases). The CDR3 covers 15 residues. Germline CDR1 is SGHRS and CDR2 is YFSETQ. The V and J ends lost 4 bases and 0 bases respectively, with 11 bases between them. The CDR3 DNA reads TGCGCCAGCAGCCCCCGGGGAGGCTCCTACAATGAGCAGTTCTTC. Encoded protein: CASSPRGGSYNEQFF.

In DNA form, the CDR3 reads TGCGCCAGCAGCAACGGCGGGACCGGGGAGCTGTTTTTT. Residues: CASSNGGTGELFF. The rearrangement joins TRBV5-1 to TRBJ2-2; possible D gene TRBD2, 5 bases. CDR3 length: 13 residues. V gave up 4 bases and J gave up 5 bases, with 9 bases separating them. The germline V gene encodes CDR1 SGHRS and CDR2 YFSETQ.

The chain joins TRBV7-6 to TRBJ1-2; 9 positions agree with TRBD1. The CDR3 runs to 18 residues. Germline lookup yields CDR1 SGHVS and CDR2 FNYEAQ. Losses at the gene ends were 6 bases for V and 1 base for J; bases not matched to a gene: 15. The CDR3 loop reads CASSRKPGQGPFNYGYTF. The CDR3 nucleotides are TGTGCCAGCAGTCGAAAACCGGGACAGGGCCCGTTTAACTATGGCTACACCTTC.